Following are 18 T cell receptor beta chains from one sample sequenced in a study of T-cell reconstitution after alpha-beta-depleted transplantation in children. Unique molecular identifiers featured in how the TCRbeta library was prepared. One entry per CDR3 protein results from TCRdb running MiXCR on the PCR reads. The sample holds around 400,000 distinct CDR3 sequences, around 21% seen once. This specimen consisted of PBMCs from the stem cell graft donor, obtained from the stem cell graft. Source of these receptors: a human donor who donated a stem cell graft to a child with acute myeloid leukemia.

The rearrangement uses TRBV30 and TRBJ2-6; TRBD2 might be the D (6 bases). Per the germline V gene, CDR1 is GTSNPN and CDR2 is SVGIG (reference sequence). This CDR3 contains 17 residues. V lost 1 base to trimming and J lost 0 bases, with 13 bases between them. Written as DNA, the CDR3 is TGTGCCTGGAGTGGAGGAGCGGGTCACTCTGGGGCCAACGTCCTGACTTTC. Protein: CAWSGGAGHSGANVLTF.

A few counts support this clonotype. The chain is built from TRBV6-1 and TRBJ1-2; D is unclear. The CDR3 has 14 residues. CDR1 and CDR2 (germline): MNHNS, SASEGT. V shed 3 bases and J shed 7 bases, with 15 bases lying between them. Here the CDR3 reads CASSDWKLWAGYTF. The DNA for the CDR3 is TGTGCCAGCAGTGATTGGAAGCTATGGGCTGGCTACACCTTC.

This chain connects TRBV25-1 to TRBJ1-5; D uncertain. Trimming cost V 0 bases and J 3 bases, with 6 bases left between them. The CDR3 length is 14 residues. Per germline, CDR1 MGHDK and CDR2 SYGVNS. CDR3 DNA sequence: TGTGCCAGCAGTGAATATGGGTACAATCAGCCCCAGCATTTT. Translating gives CASSEYGYNQPQHF.

This clonotype was observed many times. The chain carries TRBV25-1 and TRBJ1-3, with TRBD1 as a possible D gene (5 bases). Trimming cost V 1 base and J 8 bases, with 9 bases left between them. Germline V lookup: CDR1 MGHDK, CDR2 SYGVNS. The CDR3 has 13 amino acids. CDR3 sequence (DNA): TGTGCCAGCAGTGAATCTCAGGGATACACCATATATTTT. Encoded protein: CASSESQGYTIYF.

This clonotype was seen many times. This sequence joins TRBV12-3 or TRBV12-4 and TRBJ2-7; 8 bases map to TRBD1. The CDR3 has 14 amino acids. J gave up 2 bases and V 5 bases, and 5 bases lay outside the gene matches. CDR3: CASSPGGRAYEQYF. CDR3 DNA sequence: TGTGCCAGCAGTCCAGGGGGCAGGGCCTACGAGCAGTACTTC.

Only a few counts were recorded for this clonotype. The chain recombines TRBV7-2 with TRBJ2-7; a weak D match, TRBD1 (6 bases). The CDR3 is 16 residues long. V was shortened by 2 bases and J by 0 bases, with 14 bases between the two germline ends. Germline V lookup: CDR1 SGHTA, CDR2 FQGNSA. CDR3: CASSLNTGLFSYEQYF. For the CDR3, the DNA is TGTGCCAGCAGCTTAAATACAGGGCTTTTCTCCTACGAGCAGTACTTC.

The V and J genes are TRBV4-2 and TRBJ2-5; D tentatively fits TRBD1 or TRBD2 (5 bases each). CDR1 is LGHNA and CDR2 is YNFKEQ in the germline V gene. Trimming pared 3 bases from V and 5 bases from J, leaving 19 bases between. The CDR3 is 16 residues long. The CDR3 region is CASSQSRGTKDETQYF. The DNA for the CDR3 is TGTGCCAGCAGCCAGTCTAGAGGGACGAAAGACGAGACCCAGTACTTC.

This clonotype was recorded a few times. V and J are TRBV20-1 and TRBJ2-5; weak D call: TRBD2 (5 bases). Between the trimmed V and J ends, which lost 6 bases and 2 bases, there was a span of 19 bases. The CDR3 runs 15 residues. Per the germline V gene, CDR1 is DFQATT and CDR2 is SNEGSKA (reference sequence). The CDR3 coding sequence is TGCAGTGCAAGGCAAGCAGCGGCGATTCAAGAGACCCAGTACTTC. It is translated as CSARQAAAIQETQYF.

The J gene is TRBJ2-5, the V gene TRBV4-2, with D perhaps given as TRBD1 or TRBD2 (6 bases each). Germline V gene sequence: CDR1 LGHNA, CDR2 YNFKEQ. V lost 1 base and J 1 base, leaving 10 bases between the germline ends. The CDR3 extends over 15 amino acids. Here the CDR3 reads CASSQVTGAQETQYF. The CDR3 DNA reads as TGTGCCAGCAGCCAAGTTACGGGGGCCCAAGAGACCCAGTACTTC.

This clonotype has just a few counts. The chain couples TRBV20-1 to TRBJ2-4; maybe TRBD2 (5 bases). V lost 5 bases, J lost 3 bases, and 23 bases lay in between. The CDR3 spans 17 residues. In germline, CDR1 is DFQATT, CDR2 SNEGSKA (reference sequence). In nucleotides, the CDR3 is TGCAGTGCTCCGGACTGGAGAAGCCAAGGAGACAAAAACATTCAGTACTTC. As protein: CSAPDWRSQGDKNIQYF.

This clonotype has just a few counts. The chain has TRBV20-1 and TRBJ2-7; 11 bases line up with TRBD2. The V segment lost 2 bases and the J segment 5 bases; nucleotides outside the gene matches: 5. CDR3 length equals 14 residues. Germline V gene lookup returns CDR1 DFQATT and CDR2 SNEGSKA (reference sequence). CDR3 coding DNA: TGCAGTGCTAGACCTAGCGGGAGGTCTCACGAGCAGTACTTC. Translating gives CSARPSGRSHEQYF.

This clonotype was observed at least ten times. V and J are TRBV24-1 and TRBJ2-1; TRBD1 might be the D (5 bases). Trimming shortened V by 3 bases and J by 8 bases, and 19 bases separated the two germline ends. CDR3 length: 16 amino acids. Germline V gives CDR1 KGHDR, CDR2 SFDVKD. The CDR3 nucleotides read TGTGCCACCAGTGATCTTGACAGTGCGGTGGGCGATGAGCAGTTCTTC. Protein: CATSDLDSAVGDEQFF.

The chain has TRBV4-1 and TRBJ2-7, with D unclear. V lost 0 bases and J 2 bases, leaving 8 bases between the germline ends. Germline CDR1 MGHRA, CDR2 YSYEKL. The CDR3 extends over 14 amino acids. The CDR3 bases are TGCGCCAGCAGCCAAGATTCGATACCCTACGAGCAGTACTTC. Translating gives CASSQDSIPYEQYF.

The J gene is TRBJ2-5, the V gene TRBV15, with D tentatively TRBD1 or TRBD2 (6 bases each). V lost 5 bases, J lost 4 bases, and 17 bases lay in between. Germline CDR1 LNHNV, CDR2 YYDKDF (reference sequence). CDR3 size: 15 residues. CDR3 bases: TGTGCCACCAGCGTCCCTCAGTCGGGGGCAGAGACCCAGTACTTC. As protein: CATSVPQSGAETQYF.

The chain couples TRBV9 to TRBJ2-2, with D perhaps TRBD1 or TRBD2 (6 bases each). Germline assignment: CDR1 SGDLS and CDR2 YYNGEE. This CDR3 contains 15 residues. The V end was cut by 0 bases, the J end by 7 bases, with 13 bases between. The CDR3: CASSVAEGVVGELFF. In DNA form, the CDR3 reads TGTGCCAGCAGCGTAGCGGAGGGGGTAGTCGGGGAGCTGTTTTTT.

This rearrangement joins TRBV5-1 to TRBJ2-3; TRBD2 matches 9 bases. This CDR3 has 16 residues. J lost 0 bases, V lost 2 bases, and 4 bases had no gene match. Germline V gene lookup returns CDR1 SGHRS and CDR2 YFSETQ. The CDR3 sequence: CASSLGLAQSTDTQYF. The CDR3 nucleotides are TGCGCCAGCAGCTTAGGACTAGCGCAAAGCACAGATACGCAGTATTTT.

This clonotype was counted only a few times. The CDR3 DNA reads TGCGCCAGCAGCTCCTGGACCGTTATCGGGGCCAACGTCCTGACTTTC. As protein: CASSSWTVIGANVLTF. The chain links TRBV5-1 to TRBJ2-6, with D unresolved. Germline V CDR1 and CDR2: SGHRS, YFSETQ. The CDR3 spans 16 residues. V gave up 3 bases and J gave up 4 bases, with 14 bases separating them.

This clonotype showed up just a few times. The chain employs TRBV4-3 and TRBJ2-1, with 7 nucleotides matching TRBD2. V lost 6 bases, J lost 4 bases, and 12 bases stayed unmatched. Looked up from germline, CDR1 is LGHNA and CDR2 is YSLEER. The CDR3 covers 16 residues. For the CDR3, the DNA is TGCGCCAGCAGACCGGGTAGGGAGGGTATATACAATGAGCAGTTCTTC. Amino acids: CASRPGREGIYNEQFF.